The 31 T cell receptor beta chains below were found in one sample sequenced in a study of a mutant IDH1 vaccine in newly diagnosed glioma. Which antigens these TCRs recognize remains unknown. The time point: week 23, last vaccination. Every vaccination contained 300 ug of the mutant IDH1 20-mer peptide and was paired with topical imiquimod. Measured with immunoSEQ multiplex PCR; TCRdb has only the in-frame clones, and not every one. The repertoire holds tens of thousands of clones, nearly 85% seen once, with about 14% in the top ten. The sequences come from PBMCs, collected from a glioma patient whose treatment included an IDH1 peptide vaccine. These receptors were taken from a man between 18 and 35 years old with glioma.

About this clone: Compared with germline, one end of the junction differs, possibly owing to a read error. The CDR3 bases are TGCGCCAGCAGCTCCGGGACAGGGTGGACTGAAGCTTTCTTT. It yields the protein CASSSGTGWTEAFF. The J gene is TRBJ1-1, the V gene TRBV7-9; 9 bases fit TRBD1. This CDR3 has 14 residues. CDR1 SEHNR and CDR2 FQNEAQ come from the germline V gene (reference sequence). Full variable domain (rest looked up from reference TRBV7-9 and TRBJ1-1): DTGVSQNPRHKITKRGQNVTFRCDPISEHNRLYWYRQTLGQGPEFLTYFQNEAQLEKSRLLSDRFSAERPKGSFSTLEIQRTEQGDSAMYLCASSSGTGWTEAFFGQGTRLTVV.

The rearrangement links TRBV18 to TRBJ2-3, with 13 bases that match TRBD2. Germline loops: CDR1 KGHSH, CDR2 LQKENI. Trimming cost V 3 bases and J 6 bases; bases outside gene matches: 6. The CDR3 totals 16 residues. CDR3 DNA: TGTGCCAGCTCACCCGGACTAGCGGGGGACGCGGATACGCAGTATTTT. It translates to CASSPGLAGDADTQYF.

The chain's CDR3 is CAISDSGPRGTEAFF. CDR3 DNA: TGTGCCATCAGTGACTCGGGGCCCCGGGGCACTGAAGCTTTCTTT. V gene TRBV10-3 combines with J gene TRBJ1-1; a possible D gene is TRBD1 (5 bases). Germline CDR1 ENHRY, CDR2 SYGVKD. V lost 3 bases to trimming and J lost 4 bases, with 15 bases between them. CDR3 length equals 15 residues.

The gene calls are TRBV6-5 and TRBJ2-7; D uncertain. The V gene lost 4 bases and the J gene lost 4 bases, with 5 bases spanning the gap. The CDR3 is made up of 11 amino acids. Looked up from germline, CDR1 is MNHEY and CDR2 is SVGAGI. CDR3 amino acids: CASSSVYEQYF. The CDR3 bases are TGTGCCAGCAGTTCCGTATACGAGCAGTACTTC.

V is TRBV2 and J is TRBJ2-7; possible D gene TRBD2, 6 bases. Trimming took off 6 bases at V and 3 bases at J, with 15 bases between the two ends. Germline assignment: CDR1 SNHLY and CDR2 FYNNEI. CDR3 length equals 14 residues. Written as DNA, the CDR3 is TGTGCCAGCAGCCCACGGACTAAGAACTACGAGCAGTACTTC. Translating it yields CASSPRTKNYEQYF.

The CDR3 DNA reads as TGTGCCAGCAGTACAGGGGGCGAAAGTGAAAAACTGTTTTTT. Residues: CASSTGGESEKLFF. This sequence joins TRBV28 and TRBJ1-4; 9 nucleotides line up with TRBD1. V was pared by 5 bases and J by 7 bases, with 5 bases of the junction left unmatched. The germline V gene has CDR1 MDHEN and CDR2 SYDVKM. The CDR3 is 14 residues long.

This sequence joins TRBV28 and TRBJ1-5; D is ambiguous. CDR1 is MDHEN and CDR2 is SYDVKM in the germline V gene. The CDR3 runs to 12 residues. Trimming cost V 7 bases and J 8 bases, with 12 bases left between them. This chain's CDR3 is CASTIGVKPQHF. The CDR3 region has the DNA TGTGCCAGCACCATTGGGGTTAAGCCCCAGCATTTT. Complete variable domain (other parts from reference TRBV28 and TRBJ1-5): DVKVTQSSRYLVKRTGEKVFLECVQDMDHENMFWYRQDPGLGLRLIYFSYDVKMKEKGDIPEGYSVSREKKERFSLILESASTNQTSMYLCASTIGVKPQHFGDGTRLSIL.

The genes are TRBV11-2 and TRBJ1-2; possibly TRBD1 for D (6 bases). Trimming removed 1 base from V and 9 bases from J, with 12 bases in between. The CDR3 is made up of 13 amino acids. Germline CDR1 and CDR2: SGHAT and FQNNGV. CDR3: CASSLGSTGSYTF. The DNA for the CDR3 is TGTGCCAGCAGCTTAGGAAGTACAGGGAGCTACACCTTC. Drawing the rest from reference TRBV11-2 and TRBJ1-2, the complete variable domain is EAGVAQSPRYKIIEKRQSVAFWCNPISGHATLYWYQQILGQGPKLLIQFQNNGVVDDSQLPKDRFSAERLKGVDSTLKIQPAKLEDSAVYLCASSLGSTGSYTFGSGTRLTVV.

The chain recombines TRBV7-2 with TRBJ2-7; TRBD2 might be the D (6 bases). The CDR3 is 16 amino acids. Looked up from germline, CDR1 is SGHTA and CDR2 is FQGNSA. The V and J ends lost 2 bases and 0 bases respectively, with 14 bases between them. CDR3 DNA sequence: TGTGCCAGCAGCTTACAGGCGGGACCTAGCTCCTACGAGCAGTACTTC. Translating gives CASSLQAGPSSYEQYF. Drawing the rest from reference TRBV7-2 and TRBJ2-7, the complete variable domain is GAGVSQSPSNKVTEKGKDVELRCDPISGHTALYWYRQSLGQGLEFLIYFQGNSAPDKSGLPSDRFSAERTGGSVSTLTIQRTQQEDSAVYLCASSLQAGPSSYEQYFGPGTRLTVT.

This chain links TRBV7-9 with TRBJ2-3; TRBD2 might be the D (5 bases). V was cut by 2 bases and J by 0 bases, with 9 bases left in between. Germline CDR1 is SEHNR and CDR2 is FQNEAQ (reference sequence). The CDR3 covers 15 residues. CDR3 loop: CASSLSTGSTDTQYF. The CDR3, as DNA: TGTGCCAGCAGCTTAAGTACGGGAAGCACAGATACGCAGTATTTT.

The chain joins TRBV4-1 to TRBJ2-2; D could derive from TRBD1 or TRBD2 (5 bases each). Germline V gene lookup returns CDR1 MGHRA and CDR2 YSYEKL. V shed 4 bases and J shed 6 bases, with 15 bases lying between them. CDR3 length: 15 amino acids. CDR3 in amino acids: CASSLRWGSAGELFF. The CDR3 region has the DNA TGCGCCAGCAGCCTGAGATGGGGGTCAGCCGGGGAGCTGTTTTTT.

This clone was observed a handful of times. The chain employs TRBV2 and TRBJ1-2, with D uncertain. Germline values: CDR1 SNHLY, CDR2 FYNNEI. V was cut by 2 bases and J by 8 bases, with 12 bases left in between. This CDR3 contains 13 residues. CDR3 sequence: CASSETGERGYTF. The CDR3 DNA reads TGTGCCAGCAGTGAAACTGGGGAACGGGGCTACACCTTC. The entire variable domain, with the rest obtained from reference TRBV2 and TRBJ1-2, is as follows: EPEVTQTPSHQVTQMGQEVILRCVPISNHLYFYWYRQILGQKVEFLVSFYNNEISEKSEIFDDQFSVERPDGSNFTLKIRSTKLEDSAMYFCASSETGERGYTFGSGTRLTVV.

This chain joins TRBV7-2 and TRBJ2-7, with 9 bases that match TRBD1. Germline trimming cut 5 bases from V and 4 bases from J; bases unmatched to any gene: 12. Germline V CDR1 and CDR2: SGHTA, FQGNSA. The CDR3 sequence is 16 residues long. This chain's CDR3 is CASSTSLTGGLYEQYF. Written as DNA, the CDR3 is TGTGCCAGCAGCACGTCACTGACAGGGGGATTATACGAGCAGTACTTC.

The rearrangement joins TRBV5-4 to TRBJ2-2, with TRBD2 as a possible D gene (5 bases). CDR3 length: 16 amino acids. Germline assignment: CDR1 SGHNT and CDR2 YYREEE (reference sequence). Trimming pared 3 bases from V and 5 bases from J, leaving 17 bases between. Here the CDR3 reads CASSSFRGLGTGELFF. The CDR3 DNA follows: TGTGCCAGCAGCTCCTTTCGGGGATTGGGTACCGGGGAGCTGTTTTTT.

The V gene is TRBV19, the J gene TRBJ1-3, with a possible D match to TRBD1 (5 bases). CDR1 is LNHDA and CDR2 is SQIVND in the germline V gene (reference sequence). Trimming took 6 bases from V and 2 from J, leaving 17 bases between them. This CDR3 spans 16 amino acids. Written as DNA, the CDR3 is TGTGCCAGTAGGGAGATTGCGACAGAGACTGGAAACACCATATATTTT. Translation: CASREIATETGNTIYF. The entire variable domain, with the rest obtained from reference TRBV19 and TRBJ1-3, is as follows: DGGITQSPKYLFRKEGQNVTLSCEQNLNHDAMYWYRQDPGQGLRLIYYSQIVNDFQKGDIAEGYSVSREKKESFPLTVTSAQKNPTAFYLCASREIATETGNTIYFGEGSWLTVV.

The chain couples TRBV7-9 to TRBJ2-1; 10 nucleotides agree with TRBD1. Unmatched junction bases numbered 1, after V lost 9 bases and J lost 2 bases. The CDR3 has 13 amino acids. Looked up from germline, CDR1 is SEHNR and CDR2 is FQNEAQ (reference sequence). Here the CDR3 reads CASGTGAYNEQFF. Here the CDR3 DNA reads TGTGCCAGTGGGACAGGGGCCTACAATGAGCAGTTCTTC.

The chain links TRBV19 to TRBJ2-2, with a weak D call TRBD2 (5 bases). Per germline, CDR1 LNHDA and CDR2 SQIVND (reference sequence). Trimming pared 1 base from V and 0 bases from J, leaving 9 bases between. The CDR3 covers 16 residues. CDR3 loop: CASSIGGAPNTGELFF. The DNA of the CDR3 is TGTGCCAGTAGTATAGGGGGAGCTCCGAACACCGGGGAGCTGTTTTTT.

The chain employs TRBV18 and TRBJ2-2; D remains ambiguous. Germline V CDR1 and CDR2: KGHSH, LQKENI. Trimming removed 0 bases at V and 3 bases at J, with 11 bases between. The CDR3 length is 16 residues. The CDR3 spells CASSPPDGMDTGELFF. CDR3 bases: TGTGCCAGCTCACCACCAGATGGGATGGACACCGGGGAGCTGTTTTTT.

V and J are TRBV5-6 and TRBJ1-2, with D uncertain. Germline assignment: CDR1 SGHDT and CDR2 YYEEEE. The V end lost 1 base, the J end lost 4 bases, and 11 bases lay between the germline ends. The CDR3 length is 14 residues. CDR3 bases: TGTGCCAGCAGCTTGTTGGGCAGGACCTATGGCTACACCTTC. Its translation: CASSLLGRTYGYTF.

The rearrangement links TRBV4-3 to TRBJ1-2; no reliable D call. The CDR3 totals 15 residues. The germline V and J ends were trimmed by 0 bases and 0 bases, with 8 bases remaining between them. Germline CDR1 LGHNA, CDR2 YSLEER. The CDR3 nucleotides read TGCGCCAGCAGCCAAGATCACGGAGCTAACTATGGCTACACCTTC. Protein sequence: CASSQDHGANYGYTF.

V gene TRBV7-8 combines with J gene TRBJ2-3; 8 bases are a match to TRBD2. CDR3 size: 14 residues. The ends lost 3 bases at V and 5 bases at J; junction bases unmatched: 4. Germline V gene sequence: CDR1 SGHVS, CDR2 FQNEAQ. The CDR3 DNA reads TGTGCCAGCAGCTTGAGCGGGAGCCTAGATACGCAGTATTTT. Its protein product is CASSLSGSLDTQYF.

The chain recombines TRBV4-1 with TRBJ2-7; maybe TRBD1 (6 bases). V was pared by 0 bases and J by 0 bases, with 12 bases between. Germline V gives CDR1 MGHRA, CDR2 YSYEKL. The CDR3 length is 16 residues. The CDR3 nucleotides read TGCGCCAGCAGCCAAGATTCCGGACAGAGCTCCTACGAGCAGTACTTC. Its translation: CASSQDSGQSSYEQYF.

V usage is TRBV27 and J usage is TRBJ1-1; D is unclear. The CDR3 sequence is 15 residues long. Trimming stripped 5 bases from V and 4 bases from J, with 17 bases between. Per germline, CDR1 MNHEY and CDR2 SMNVEV (reference sequence). The CDR3 is CASSELTDLGTEAFF. CDR3 nucleotide sequence: TGTGCCAGCAGTGAACTGACGGATCTAGGCACTGAAGCTTTCTTT.

This clone was counted only a few times. The chain couples TRBV27 to TRBJ1-5, with D maybe TRBD1 (6 bases). CDR1 and CDR2 from the germline V gene are MNHEY and SMNVEV (reference sequence). CDR3 length: 18 amino acids. Trimming pared 3 bases from V and 4 bases from J, leaving 22 bases between. CDR3 nucleotides: TGTGCCAGCAGTTTTGGTGGTGGCGGGGGCAGACGTAATCAGCCCCAGCATTTT. Its protein product is CASSFGGGGGRRNQPQHF.

The V and J genes are TRBV27 and TRBJ1-1; no clear D. The CDR3 has 14 residues. Germline V CDR1 and CDR2: MNHEY, SMNVEV (reference sequence). V lost 6 bases and J 4 bases, leaving 15 bases between the germline ends. In DNA form, the CDR3 reads TGTGCCAGCAGACCCGGTTTTGGACTCACTGAAGCTTTCTTT. Its translation is CASRPGFGLTEAFF.

V usage is TRBV30 and J usage is TRBJ1-6; D remains unclear. Germline CDR1 reads GTSNPN; CDR2 reads SVGIG (reference sequence). CDR3 size: 14 residues. Trimming shortened V by 0 bases and J by 7 bases, and 10 bases separated the two germline ends. The CDR3 nucleotides are TGTGCCTGGAGTGTACGCGGCGGAAATTCACCCCTCCACTTT. It codes for CAWSVRGGNSPLHF.

The V gene is TRBV7-2, the J gene TRBJ2-7, with a weak D call TRBD2 (5 bases). The germline gives CDR1 SGHTA, CDR2 FQGNSA. This CDR3 comprises 12 residues. V lost 5 bases and J 4 bases, leaving 9 bases between the germline ends. The CDR3: CASSVRTYEQYF. In DNA, the CDR3 is TGTGCCAGCAGCGTCAGGACTTACGAGCAGTACTTC.

This clone was observed once. The rearrangement links TRBV2 to TRBJ2-7; 7 nucleotides align to TRBD1. CDR1 and CDR2 from the germline V gene are SNHLY and FYNNEI. Germline trimming cut 6 bases from V and 0 bases from J; bases unmatched to any gene: 5. The CDR3 loop spans 14 amino acids. CDR3 protein: CASRAGQASYEQYF. The CDR3 DNA reads as TGTGCCAGCAGGGCAGGACAGGCCTCCTACGAGCAGTACTTC.

The chain recombines TRBV5-6 with TRBJ2-5; unclear D gene. This CDR3 region has 14 residues. The germline V and J ends were trimmed by 2 bases and 3 bases, with 11 bases remaining between them. From germline, CDR1 is SGHDT and CDR2 YYEEEE. The CDR3 DNA reads as TGTGCCAGCAGCTTCCTGGTAGGGAAAGAGACCCAGTACTTC. Protein sequence: CASSFLVGKETQYF.

J is TRBJ2-7 and V is TRBV30, with D possibly TRBD2 on 6 matching bases. Trimming shortened V by 5 bases and J by 4 bases, and 15 bases separated the two germline ends. CDR3 length equals 13 residues. From germline, CDR1 is GTSNPN and CDR2 SVGIG (reference sequence). CDR3 nucleotide sequence: TGTGCCTGGGAATCGGGGGTAGGGTACGAGCAGTACTTC. Translating gives CAWESGVGYEQYF.

This clone appeared a few times. The gene calls are TRBV9 and TRBJ1-1, with 7 positions matching TRBD1. The ends lost 3 bases at V and 1 base at J; junction bases unmatched: 6. Germline V lookup: CDR1 SGDLS, CDR2 YYNGEE. The CDR3 has 15 residues. The CDR3 coding sequence is TGTGCCAGCAGCGGAGAGGGGACAGAGAACACTGAAGCTTTCTTT. It codes for CASSGEGTENTEAFF.